This TCR beta chain was recorded in a study of regulatory T cells in long-lasting Graves disease. With iRepertoire HTBI primers and Arm-PCR of CDR3 regions, TCR beta libraries were built. TCRdb re-derived calls from the multiplex PCR reads in MiXCR, one entry per CDR3 protein. This repertoire shows over 200,000 distinct CDR3 sequences, 15% to 20% found once; its top ten account for 14%. Time point reported: newly diagnosed GD, antithyroid drugs for less than 3 months. Construction of the TCR library relied on RNA isolated from PBMCs. Collection of peripheral blood (roughly 9.8 milliliters) was done using EDTA tubes. Germline V CDR1 and CDR2: MGHRA, YSYEKL. Trimming removed 2 bases from V and 8 bases from J, with 7 bases in between. This CDR3 spans 12 amino acids. This clonotype has more than one count but fewer than ten. The antigen is unknown. Study-level findings and limits: In persistent patients, shared public clonotypes (more than 2,500) outnumbered those in new patients (about 1,000). The study found TRBV28, TRBJ1-2 and TRBJ2-5 favored in persistent disease.

These same records also appear under a second study, on T cells in Graves' hyperthyroidism and ophthalmopathy. That publication notes: Also found in blood were most expanded thyroid clonotypes above 0.001.

This material consisted of peripheral blood mononuclear cells (PBMCs), taken at new diagnosis, from a patient treated with antithyroid drugs. The rearrangement links TRBV4-1 to TRBJ2-1, with D unresolved. The source of this sequence is a woman in her 30s with Graves disease. CDR3 DNA: TGCGCCAGCAGCCAAAATATGCATGAGCAGTTCTTC. Protein product: CASSQNMHEQFF.